This entry features one T cell receptor beta chain sequence. TCRdb independently ran MiXCR on the PCR reads; one entry per CDR3 protein. The repertoire has roughly 16,000 distinct CDR3 sequences, around 40% of them found once; the top ten carry around a third. With 2 bases clipped from V and 2 bases from J, the junction kept 12 bases outside the gene matches. This CDR3 has 18 residues. The germline gives CDR1 SGHVS, CDR2 FQNEAQ. The sample originates from a study of tumor-infiltrating lymphocytes in oesophageal squamous cell carcinoma. The TCR sequence derives from a female donor with esophageal squamous cell carcinoma. The sequencing sample was made of normal esophageal tissue next to the tumor. The V call is TRBV7-8, the J call TRBJ2-5, with 9 bases matching TRBD1. DNA for the CDR3: TGTGCCAGCAGCTTAATATTGGTCGGGGACAGGGCACAAGAGACCCAGTACTTC. Its translation: CASSLILVGDRAQETQYF.